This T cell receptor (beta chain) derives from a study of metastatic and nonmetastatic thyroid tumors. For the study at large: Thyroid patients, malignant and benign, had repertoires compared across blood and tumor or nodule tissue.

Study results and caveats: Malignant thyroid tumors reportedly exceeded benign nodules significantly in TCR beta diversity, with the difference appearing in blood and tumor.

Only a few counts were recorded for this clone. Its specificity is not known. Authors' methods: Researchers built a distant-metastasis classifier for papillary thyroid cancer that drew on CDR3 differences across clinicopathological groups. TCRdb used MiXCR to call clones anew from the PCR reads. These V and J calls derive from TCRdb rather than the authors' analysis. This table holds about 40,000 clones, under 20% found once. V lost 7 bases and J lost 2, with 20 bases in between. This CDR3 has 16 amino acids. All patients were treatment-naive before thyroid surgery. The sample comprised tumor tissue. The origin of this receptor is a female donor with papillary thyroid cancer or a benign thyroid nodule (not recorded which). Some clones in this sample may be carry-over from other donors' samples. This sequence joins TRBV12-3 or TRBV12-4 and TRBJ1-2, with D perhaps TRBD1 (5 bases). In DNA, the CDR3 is TGTGCCAGCATCCTAGGTGGGGGGACTCCAAACTATGGCTACACCTTC. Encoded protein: CASILGGGTPNYGYTF.